The entry below gives a single TCR beta chain sequence along with its context. The antigen is not known. The PCR had 60 Vbeta and 13 Jbeta primers. Method: immunoSEQ multiplex PCR; TCRdb's copy keeps in-frame clones and lacks some. The sample consists of some 83,000 clones, more than 70% of them appearing once. This specimen belongs to a study of cytomegalovirus exposure and HLA in healthy donors. Study-wide results and caveats: Later genetic work tied a missense DCLRE1C variant to beta-chain V and J trimming. Accurate prediction of HLA-A and HLA-B alleles (for most subjects) was reportedly achieved from TCR beta sequences.

CDR3 size: 14 residues. Trimming removed 7 bases at V and 9 bases at J, with 21 bases between. Germline CDR1 and CDR2: SGHAT and FQNNGV. The specimen sequenced was PBMCs. The source is a man aged 60 to 69 in good health and CMV-seronegative. V gene TRBV11-2 combines with J gene TRBJ1-2, with D possibly TRBD1 on 5 matching bases. CDR3 in DNA: TGTGCCAGCACCTCAACCGGGGGTCTAAGAAGCTACACCTTC. This encodes CASTSTGGLRSYTF.